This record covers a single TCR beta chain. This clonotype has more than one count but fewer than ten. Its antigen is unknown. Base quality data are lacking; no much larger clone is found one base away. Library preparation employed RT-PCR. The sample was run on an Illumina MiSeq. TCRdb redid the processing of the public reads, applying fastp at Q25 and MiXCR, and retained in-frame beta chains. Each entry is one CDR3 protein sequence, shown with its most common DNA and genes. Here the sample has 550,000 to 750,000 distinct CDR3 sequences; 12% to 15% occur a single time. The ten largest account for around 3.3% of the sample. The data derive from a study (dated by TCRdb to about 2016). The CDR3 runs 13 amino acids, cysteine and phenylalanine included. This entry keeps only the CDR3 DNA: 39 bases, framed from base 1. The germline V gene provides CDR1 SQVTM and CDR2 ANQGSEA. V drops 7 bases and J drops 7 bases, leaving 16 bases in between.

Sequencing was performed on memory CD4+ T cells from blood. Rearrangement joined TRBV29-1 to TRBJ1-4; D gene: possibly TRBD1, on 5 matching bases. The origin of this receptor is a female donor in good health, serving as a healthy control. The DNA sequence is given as TGCAGCGGCATAGACAGAGTCAGTGAAAAACTGTTTTTT. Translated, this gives CSGIDRVSEKLFF.